The 8 T cell receptor beta chains below come from one sample, sequenced in a study of early T cells in non-severe SARS-CoV-2 infection. TCRdb passed the 5' RACE reads through MiXCR, listing each CDR3 protein once. The sample lists approximately 84,000 distinct CDR3 sequences, 13% occurring once. Sequencing used whole blood. These receptors all stem from an adult who was a healthcare worker with PCR-confirmed SARS-CoV-2 infection or an uninfected control (not recorded which).

The sample holds many counts of this clonotype. CDR3 amino acids: CASSLAAKTPTYEQYF. Here the CDR3 DNA reads TGTGCCAGCAGCTTAGCGGCAAAAACTCCTACCTACGAGCAGTACTTC. The rearrangement uses TRBV7-9 and TRBJ2-7; D is unclear. Trimming removed 0 bases at V and 2 bases at J, with 14 bases between. Germline V gene sequence: CDR1 SEHNR, CDR2 FQNEAQ (reference sequence). This CDR3 has 16 residues. Full variable domain (missing parts from reference TRBV7-9 and TRBJ2-7): DTGVSQNPRHKITKRGQNVTFRCDPISEHNRLYWYRQTLGQGPEFLTYFQNEAQLEKSRLLSDRFSAERPKGSFSTLEIQRTEQGDSAMYLCASSLAAKTPTYEQYFGPGTRLTVT.

Only a few counts were recorded for this clonotype. The chain is built from TRBV5-6 and TRBJ1-2; D not resolved. CDR3 length equals 14 residues. Germline loops: CDR1 SGHDT, CDR2 YYEEEE. Trimming took 4 bases from V and 4 from J, leaving 14 bases between them. CDR3: CASSPASGTYGYTF. The DNA for the CDR3 is TGTGCCAGCAGCCCTGCCAGCGGTACCTATGGCTACACCTTC.

The chain employs TRBV20-1 and TRBJ2-4; D is unresolved. CDR3 size: 12 residues. Trimming stripped 6 bases from V and 4 bases from J, with 10 bases between. Germline CDR1 reads DFQATT; CDR2 reads SNEGSKA (reference sequence). CDR3 nucleotide sequence: TGCAGTGCCGCCGGCCTTAAAAACATTCAGTACTTC. Its translation is CSAAGLKNIQYF.

The chain is built from TRBV9 and TRBJ2-3; 7 bases are a match to TRBD2. The V segment lost 0 bases and the J segment 2 bases; nucleotides outside the gene matches: 3. CDR1 is SGDLS, CDR2 YYNGEE, per germline. This CDR3 is 15 amino acids long. The CDR3 DNA sequence: TGTGCCAGCAGCGTAGGTGGACTAGACACAGATACGCAGTATTTT. It codes for CASSVGGLDTDTQYF.

This clonotype appeared many times. J is TRBJ1-1 and V is TRBV7-2; D might be TRBD1 (5 bases). Germline CDR1 is SGHTA and CDR2 is FQGNSA. V lost 5 bases and J 0 bases, leaving 13 bases between the germline ends. This CDR3 is built from 15 residues. CDR3 loop: CASSTSGTLNTEAFF. Written as DNA, the CDR3 is TGTGCCAGCAGCACATCCGGGACCCTGAACACTGAAGCTTTCTTT.

The genes are TRBV11-1 and TRBJ2-7, with 7 nucleotides matching TRBD1. The germline V gene encodes CDR1 SGHAT and CDR2 FQDESV (reference sequence). The CDR3 consists of 16 residues. After removal of 3 bases from V and 0 bases from J, the junction contained 8 bases not matched to a gene. CDR3: CASSFSGTVSSYEQYF. The CDR3 bases are TGTGCCAGCAGCTTTTCCGGGACAGTGAGCTCCTACGAGCAGTACTTC. Full variable domain (remainder filled in from reference TRBV11-1 and TRBJ2-7): EAEVAQSPRYKITEKSQAVAFWCDPISGHATLYWYRQILGQGPELLVQFQDESVVDDSQLPKDRFSAERLKGVDSTLKIQPAELGDSAMYLCASSFSGTVSSYEQYFGPGTRLTVT.

V usage is TRBV2 and J usage is TRBJ2-1; tentative D call: TRBD1 (5 bases). This CDR3 contains 13 residues. The germline V gene has CDR1 SNHLY and CDR2 FYNNEI. V lost 4 bases and J lost 4, with 8 bases in between. CDR3 sequence (DNA): TGTGCCAGCAGTGGGCAGGGATACAATGAGCAGTTCTTC. This codes for CASSGQGYNEQFF.

The chain employs TRBV12-5 and TRBJ2-1, with D unresolved. The CDR3 has 12 amino acids. CDR1 LGHNT and CDR2 FRNRAP come from the germline V gene. V was trimmed by 1 base and J by 7 bases, leaving 5 bases between them. The CDR3 coding sequence is TGTGCTAGTGGTTTGGGCCCAAATGAGCAGTTCTTC. It yields the protein CASGLGPNEQFF.